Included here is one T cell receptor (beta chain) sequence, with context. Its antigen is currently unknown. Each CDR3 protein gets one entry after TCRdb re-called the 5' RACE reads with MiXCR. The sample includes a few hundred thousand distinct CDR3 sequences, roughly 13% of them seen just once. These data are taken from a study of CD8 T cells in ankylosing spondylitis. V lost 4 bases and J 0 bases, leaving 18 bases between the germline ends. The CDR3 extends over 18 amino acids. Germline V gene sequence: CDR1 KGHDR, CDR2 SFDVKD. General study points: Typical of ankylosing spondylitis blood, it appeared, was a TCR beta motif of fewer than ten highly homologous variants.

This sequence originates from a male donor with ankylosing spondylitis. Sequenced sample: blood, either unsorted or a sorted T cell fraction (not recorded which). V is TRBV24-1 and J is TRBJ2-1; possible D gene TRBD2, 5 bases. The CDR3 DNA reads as TGTGCCACCAGTGACCCACGGGGTCCGAGGGCCTCCTACAATGAGCAGTTCTTC. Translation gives CATSDPRGPRASYNEQFF.